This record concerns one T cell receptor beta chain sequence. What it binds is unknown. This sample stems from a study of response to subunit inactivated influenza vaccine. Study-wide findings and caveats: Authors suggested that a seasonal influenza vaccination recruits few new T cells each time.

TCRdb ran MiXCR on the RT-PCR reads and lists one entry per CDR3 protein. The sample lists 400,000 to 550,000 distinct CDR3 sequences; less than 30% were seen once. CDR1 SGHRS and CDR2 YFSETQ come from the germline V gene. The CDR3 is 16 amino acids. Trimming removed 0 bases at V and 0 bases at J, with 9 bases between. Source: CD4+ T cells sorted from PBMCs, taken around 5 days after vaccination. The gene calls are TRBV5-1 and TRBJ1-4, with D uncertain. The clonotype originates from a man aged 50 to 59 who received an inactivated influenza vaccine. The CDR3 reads CASSLARGATNEKLFF. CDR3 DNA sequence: TGCGCCAGCAGCTTGGCCCGGGGTGCAACTAATGAAAAACTGTTTTTT.